This entry lists 3 T cell receptor beta chains sequenced from one sample in a study of T cells after posttransplantation cyclophosphamide (dated by TCRdb to 2016 to 2018). The time point label on this specimen signifies: posttransplant day relative to BM transplant. The treatment or condition label for this specimen denotes: high-dose cyclophosphamide on days +3 and +4 as single-agent GVHD prophylaxis. Patients in the PTCy group got busulfan and fludarabine conditioning, a marrow graft from a related or unrelated donor, and cyclophosphamide on days +3 and +4. The library was built by means of the immunoSEQ multiplex PCR assay. Imported from immuneACCESS, the table was reduced by TCRdb to in-frame sequences with V and J called. These copies leave out some clones; in studies compared against another copy, an unresolved V gene accounts for under half, and the cause of the remainder is not known. This sample has 10,000 to 15,000 clones, none of them a singleton. Clones ranked in the top ten supply roughly 25% of the sample.

The sequencing used PBMCs, collected after allogeneic stem cell transplant with posttransplant cyclophosphamide. The receptors were sampled from a female patient aged 40-50 years who received an allogeneic stem cell transplant from an unrelated donor, was CMV-positive, and had acute GVHD only. Some T cells may originate with the graft donor following a transplant.

At least ten counts were recorded for this clone. The chain recombines TRBV7-2 with TRBJ2-3, with 7 bases matching TRBD2. J lost 2 bases, V lost 11 bases, and 10 bases had no gene match. The length of the CDR3 is 14 residues. Germline CDR1 is SGHTA and CDR2 is FQGNSA. For the CDR3, the DNA is TGTGCCGTCGTCGGGGGGTTCACCACAGATACGCAGTATTTT. Amino acid sequence: CAVVGGFTTDTQYF.

There are many counts of this clone. The chain employs TRBV7-2 and TRBJ2-2; 10 bases align to TRBD2. The CDR3 contains 17 residues. Germline-derived CDR1 and CDR2 are SGHTA and FQGNSA. V gave up 1 base and J gave up 2 bases; unmatched junction bases: 4. CDR3 sequence (DNA): TGTGCCAGCAGCTTAGAGGGACTAGCGACAAACACCGGGGAGCTGTTTTTT. Its protein product is CASSLEGLATNTGELFF.

This clone turned up a few times. This rearrangement joins TRBV9 to TRBJ2-3, with D maybe TRBD2 (5 bases). V lost 2 bases, J lost 8 bases, and 15 bases lay in between. CDR3 length: 14 residues. CDR1 is SGDLS and CDR2 is YYNGEE in the germline V gene. CDR3 sequence reads: CASSVRLAVGTQYF. CDR3 sequence (DNA): TGTGCCAGCAGCGTGCGGCTAGCCGTGGGTACGCAGTATTTT.